These T cell receptor beta chains were read from a single sample in a study of metastatic and nonmetastatic thyroid tumors. TCRdb re-clonotyped the PCR reads through MiXCR. This table has some 86,000 clones, around 12% appearing once. The sequenced material came from tumor tissue. All receptors come from a female donor with papillary thyroid cancer or a benign thyroid nodule (not recorded which). Some clones in this sample may be carry-over from other donors' samples. Both conserved end residues are part of each CDR3. D genes are given only for firm matches. Expanded clones get a size class; other rows say once, few or many, or leave the size out.

.,TRBJ2-1,many,TRBV7-2,CASSLAVFLNEQFF,TGTGCCAGCAGCTTAGCTGTGTTCCTCAATGAGCAGTTCTTC
TRBD2,TRBJ2-5,many,TRBV3-1,CASSSRGLAGGIPYF,TGTGCCAGCAGCTCGCGGGGCCTAGCGGGAGGTATTCCGTACTTC
.,TRBJ1-1,many,TRBV20-1,CSAETGTSTEAFF,TGCAGTGCTGAAACAGGGACCAGCACTGAAGCTTTCTTT
TRBD2,TRBJ2-7,.,TRBV2,CASSGASGRSYEQYF,TGTGCCAGCAGTGGAGCCAGCGGGAGATCCTACGAGCAGTACTTC
.,TRBJ2-1,few,TRBV10-2,CASSAMTSFMQLF,TGCGCCAGCAGTGCTATGACTAGTTTTATGCAGCTCTTC
.,TRBJ1-3,many,TRBV10-3,CAIGGFGNTIYF,TGTGCCATCGGGGGTTTTGGAAACACCATATATTTT
.,TRBJ2-7,many,TRBV28,CASSPPGVVRYEQYF,TGTGCCAGCAGCCCCCCAGGGGTAGTACGGTACGAGCAGTACTTC
TRBD2,TRBJ2-1,few,TRBV3-1,CASELAGGKRFF,TGTGCCAGTGAACTAGCGGGAGGCAAGCGGTTCTTC
.,TRBJ1-1,many,TRBV11-3,CASRANTEAFF,TGTGCCAGCAGAGCAAACACTGAAGCTTTCTTT
.,TRBJ2-5,many,TRBV7-6,CASSLAGGGQETQYF,TGTGCCAGCAGCTTAGCTGGTGGAGGGCAAGAGACCCAGTACTTC
.,TRBJ2-3,many,TRBV18,CASSPLGGSDTQYF,TGTGCCAGCTCCCCCCTGGGGGGCTCAGATACGCAGTATTTT
.,TRBJ1-2,many,TRBV5-1,CASSKGGESYTF,TGCGCCAGCAGTAAGGGGGGGGAAAGCTACACCTTC
TRBD1,TRBJ2-1,many,TRBV5-1,CASSLTGYDEQFF,TGCGCCAGCAGCCTGACAGGGTACGATGAGCAGTTCTTC
.,TRBJ2-1,many,TRBV15,CATSRKTLQLDDEQFF,TGTGCCACCAGCAGGAAGACGTTGCAATTAGACGATGAGCAGTTCTTC
TRBD1,TRBJ1-5,many,TRBV3-1,CASSQGTGNQPQHF,TGTGCCAGCAGCCAAGGGACAGGGAATCAGCCCCAGCATTTT
TRBD1,TRBJ2-3,many,TRBV2,CASSPSRDRAQYF,TGTGCCAGCAGTCCTAGCCGGGACAGGGCGCAGTATTTT
.,TRBJ1-1,many,TRBV19,CASGRRANTEAFF,TGTGCCAGTGGTAGACGGGCGAACACTGAAGCTTTCTTT
.,TRBJ2-7,few,TRBV15,CATSIAGGTAYEQYF,TGTGCCACCAGCATAGCAGGCGGGACGGCTTACGAGCAGTACTTC
TRBD1,TRBJ1-1,many,TRBV9,CASSAGGTEAFF,TGTGCCAGCAGCGCAGGGGGCACTGAAGCTTTCTTT
TRBD1,TRBJ1-1,many,TRBV2,CASSGQGRANTEAFF,TGTGCCAGCAGTGGACAGGGGAGAGCGAACACTGAAGCTTTCTTT
.,TRBJ1-4,many,TRBV6-1,CASSTPRVEKLFF,TGTGCCAGCAGTACGCCGCGGGTCGAAAAACTGTTTTTT
TRBD2,TRBJ2-1,.,TRBV13,CASGSGLAGGVVNEQFF,TGTGCCAGCGGCTCGGGACTAGCGGGAGGGGTTGTCAATGAGCAGTTCTTC
TRBD1,TRBJ1-5,many,TRBV6-6,CASSYRDRVAPYQPQHF,TGTGCCAGCAGTTACCGGGACAGGGTAGCCCCATATCAGCCCCAGCATTTT
.,TRBJ1-2,many,TRBV20-1,CSASQGEGYTF,TGCAGTGCCTCCCAAGGGGAGGGCTACACCTTC
TRBD1,TRBJ1-1,.,TRBV5-6,CVSSGTGGTEAFF,TGTGTCAGCAGCGGAACAGGGGGCACTGAAGCTTTCTTT
.,TRBJ2-3,many,TRBV11-2,CASSLEDGAGNTQYF,TGTGCCAGCAGCTTAGAGGATGGTGCTGGGAATACGCAGTATTTT
.,TRBJ2-2,.,TRBV2,CASSEPLGANSGRGNTVELFF,TGTGCCAGCAGTGAACCCCTGGGTGCAAACAGTGGGCGAGGGAACACCGTGGAGCTGTTTTTT
TRBD2,TRBJ2-1,few,TRBV5-1,CASSRTSGSSSSYNEQFF,TGCGCCAGCAGCCGGACTAGCGGGAGTTCTAGCTCCTACAATGAGCAGTTCTTC
.,TRBJ1-4,many,TRBV5-1,CASSSGGANEKLFF,TGCGCCAGCAGCTCGGGAGGGGCTAATGAAAAACTGTTTTTT
.,TRBJ1-1,many,TRBV20-1,CSAKMGAGMNTEAFF,TGCAGTGCGAAGATGGGGGCTGGGATGAACACTGAAGCTTTCTTT
TRBD1,TRBJ1-1,many,TRBV19,CASSIQGTENTEAFF,TGTGCCAGTAGTATACAAGGGACAGAGAACACTGAAGCTTTCTTT
TRBD1,TRBJ2-5,many,TRBV7-2,CASRRQGVAQYF,TGTGCCAGCAGGAGACAGGGGGTGGCCCAGTACTTC
.,TRBJ2-1,.,TRBV28,CASRSVHGGYNEQFF,TGTGCCAGCAGATCCGTCCATGGGGGCTACAATGAGCAGTTCTTC
TRBD1,TRBJ1-3,many,TRBV5-1,CASSPSKTGAGNTIYF,TGCGCCAGCAGCCCTTCGAAGACAGGGGCTGGAAACACCATATATTTT
.,TRBJ2-2,many,TRBV6-6,CASSYALGRVNTGGLFF,TGTGCCAGCAGTTACGCACTAGGACGTGTTAACACCGGGGGGCTGTTTTTT
TRBD2,TRBJ2-7,many,TRBV4-2,CASSQTVKREVSYEQYF,TGTGCCAGCAGCCAAACTGTAAAGCGGGAGGTTTCCTACGAGCAGTACTTC
TRBD1,TRBJ1-4,many,TRBV5-1,CASSSDWTGPNEKLFF,TGCGCCAGCAGCTCGGACTGGACAGGGCCTAATGAAAAACTGTTTTTT
.,TRBJ2-1,many,TRBV15,CATSRDRVSGVYNEQFF,TGTGCCACCAGCAGAGATCGGGTCAGCGGAGTCTACAATGAGCAGTTCTTC
TRBD2,TRBJ2-2,many,TRBV10-3,CAISKREDDTGELFF,TGTGCCATCAGTAAGCGGGAGGACGACACCGGGGAGCTGTTTTTT
.,TRBJ2-5,few,TRBV6-2/TRBV6-3,CASSYFTAPEVQYF,TGTGCCAGCAGTTACTTTACCGCCCCCGAGGTCCAGTACTTC
.,TRBJ2-5,many,TRBV7-9,CASGFKGETQYF,TGTGCCAGCGGGTTCAAGGGTGAGACCCAGTACTTC
TRBD2,TRBJ2-7,few,TRBV10-2,CASSWTSGSKYEQYF,TGTGCCAGCAGTTGGACTAGCGGGAGTAAGTACGAGCAGTACTTC
TRBD2,TRBJ2-1,many,TRBV11-2,CASSLRRRELRNNEQFF,TGTGCCAGCAGCCTTAGACGGCGGGAGCTTAGAAACAATGAGCAGTTCTTC
.,TRBJ1-1,.,TRBV5-4,CASSLVTPGNTEAFF,TGTGCCAGCAGCTTGGTCACCCCGGGGAACACTGAAGCTTTCTTT
TRBD1,TRBJ2-5,many,TRBV24-1,CATSDLGQGETQYF,TGTGCCACCAGTGATTTGGGACAGGGAGAGACCCAGTACTTC
.,TRBJ2-6,few,TRBV5-6,CASRLTGRSGANVLTF,TGTGCCAGCAGATTGACCGGGCGATCTGGGGCCAACGTCCTGACTTTC
.,TRBJ2-5,many,TRBV12-5,CASHRDFQETQYF,TGTGCTAGCCACAGGGACTTCCAAGAGACCCAGTACTTC
.,TRBJ1-2,many,TRBV19,CASSISGVNYGYTF,TGTGCCAGTAGTATATCAGGGGTCAACTATGGCTACACCTTC
.,TRBJ1-4,many,TRBV6-1,CASSELGAVEKLFF,TGTGCCAGCAGTGAACTGGGGGCGGTTGAAAAACTGTTTTTT
TRBD2,TRBJ2-7,many,TRBV6-1,CASSETSGSYEQYF,TGTGCCAGCAGTGAGACTAGCGGTTCCTACGAGCAGTACTTC
TRBD1,TRBJ1-6,many,TRBV27,CASSSTGWGSPLHF,TGTGCCAGCAGTTCGACAGGGTGGGGTTCACCCCTCCACTTT
TRBD1,TRBJ2-7,.,TRBV20-1,CSASGTGATSYEQYF,TGCAGTGCTTCCGGGACAGGGGCGACCTCCTACGAGCAGTACTTC